This TCR beta chain was recorded in a study of blood T cell repertoires in COVID-19. Background on the study: From the United States, Italy and Spain came samples of acute and convalescent COVID-19. Nucleic acid was either cDNA or gDNA, and it came from T cells, B-cell-depleted T cells, or PBMCs.

Methods used by the authors: Counts of nucleated cells, estimated from reference gene primer amplification, were obtained. Generated by immunoSEQ multiplex PCR, the TCRdb table keeps only in-frame clones and is missing some. D and trimming were read from the DNA, whereas the V and J calls and clone size are those reported in that table. This table has about 270,000 clones, around nine tenths appearing once. The V and J ends lost 2 bases and 3 bases respectively, with 27 bases between them. Germline V CDR1 and CDR2: SGHNT, YYREEE (reference sequence). CDR3 length equals 19 residues. This chain joins TRBV5-4 and TRBJ2-7; a possible D gene is TRBD1 (5 bases). Sequencing was performed on peripheral blood. This TCR was recovered from a man aged 40-50 years with active or convalescent COVID-19. The CDR3 here is CASSFWALKNDSGDYEQYF. The CDR3 DNA reads TGTGCCAGCAGCTTCTGGGCTCTCAAAAACGACAGTGGGGACTACGAGCAGTACTTC.